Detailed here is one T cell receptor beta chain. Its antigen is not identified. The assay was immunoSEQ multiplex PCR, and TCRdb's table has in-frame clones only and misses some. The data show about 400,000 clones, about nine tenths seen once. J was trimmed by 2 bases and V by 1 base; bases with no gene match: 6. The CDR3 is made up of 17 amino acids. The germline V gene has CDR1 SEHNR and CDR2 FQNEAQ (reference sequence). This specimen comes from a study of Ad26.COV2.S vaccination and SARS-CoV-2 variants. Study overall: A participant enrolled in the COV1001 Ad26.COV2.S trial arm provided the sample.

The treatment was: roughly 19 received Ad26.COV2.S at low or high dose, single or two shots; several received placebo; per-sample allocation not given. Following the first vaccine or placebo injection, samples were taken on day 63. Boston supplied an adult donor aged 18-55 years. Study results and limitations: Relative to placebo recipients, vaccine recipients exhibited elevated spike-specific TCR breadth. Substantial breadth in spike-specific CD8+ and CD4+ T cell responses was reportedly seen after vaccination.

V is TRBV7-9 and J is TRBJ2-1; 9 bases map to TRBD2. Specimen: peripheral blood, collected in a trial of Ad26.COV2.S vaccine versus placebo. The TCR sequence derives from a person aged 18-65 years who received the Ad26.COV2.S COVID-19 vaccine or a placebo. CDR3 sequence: CASSLERREGPYNEQFF. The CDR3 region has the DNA TGTGCCAGCAGCTTAGAGCGGCGGGAGGGCCCCTACAATGAGCAGTTCTTC. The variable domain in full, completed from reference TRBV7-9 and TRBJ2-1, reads DTGVSQNPRHKITKRGQNVTFRCDPISEHNRLYWYRQTLGQGPEFLTYFQNEAQLEKSRLLSDRFSAERPKGSFSTLEIQRTEQGDSAMYLCASSLERREGPYNEQFFGPGTRLTVL.